This passage covers 30 T cell receptor beta chains from one sample sequenced in a study of blood T cell repertoires in COVID-19. Sequenced by immunoSEQ multiplex PCR; TCRdb stores in-frame clones only, minus some. The sample records approximately 38,000 clones, roughly 85% being singletons. Sequencing used peripheral blood. The receptors come from a man aged 55 to 70 with COVID-19, enrolled during active disease.

The chain recombines TRBV5-1 with TRBJ2-7; D is unclear. The CDR3 length is 14 residues. V was clipped by 7 bases and J by 3 bases, with 17 bases between them. Germline values: CDR1 SGHRS, CDR2 YFSETQ. The CDR3 spells CASRTQTPNYEQYF. CDR3 bases: TGCGCCAGCCGCACCCAGACTCCGAACTACGAGCAGTACTTC.

The CDR3 protein is CATSDRGRAYGYTF. CDR3 coding DNA: TGTGCCACCAGTGACAGGGGCAGGGCCTATGGCTACACCTTC. The chain couples TRBV24-1 to TRBJ1-2, with D tentatively TRBD1 (6 bases). V lost 4 bases and J lost 4, with 12 bases in between. The CDR3 spans 14 residues. Germline loops: CDR1 KGHDR, CDR2 SFDVKD.

J is TRBJ1-1 and V is TRBV5-1; no definite D call. The CDR3 spans 15 residues. Germline V gene sequence: CDR1 SGHRS, CDR2 YFSETQ. Trimming pared 0 bases from V and 7 bases from J, leaving 16 bases between. In DNA, the CDR3 is TGCGCCAGCAGCTTGGCCGACGCGGATCGGGATGAAGCTTTCTTT. The encoded protein is CASSLADADRDEAFF.

The CDR3 region has the DNA TGCGCCAGCAGCCATGAACAGGGCACCGGGGAGCTGTTTTTT. Amino acids: CASSHEQGTGELFF. The V and J genes are TRBV4-3 and TRBJ2-2; maybe TRBD1 (6 bases). The CDR3 is 14 amino acids. Germline V gene lookup returns CDR1 LGHNA and CDR2 YSLEER. Deletions cut 3 bases from V and 4 bases from J, with 9 bases between.

The count of this clone is one. The V gene is TRBV4-2, the J gene TRBJ2-6; D ambiguous. Trimming removed 1 base from V and 0 bases from J, with 7 bases in between. Germline V lookup: CDR1 LGHNA, CDR2 YNFKEQ. This CDR3 is built from 16 residues. The CDR3 region is CASSQAGSSGANVLTF. The CDR3 DNA reads TGTGCCAGCAGCCAAGCGGGTAGCTCTGGGGCCAACGTCCTGACTTTC.

The V gene is TRBV10-2, the J gene TRBJ2-5; 11 positions match TRBD2. J lost 4 bases, V lost 2 bases, and 0 bases had no gene match. This CDR3 is built from 14 residues. The V gene's germline CDR1 is WSHSY and CDR2 SAAADI. This CDR3 is CASSEGLAGETQYF. DNA of the CDR3: TGCGCCAGCAGTGAGGGACTAGCGGGAGAGACCCAGTACTTC.

J is TRBJ1-6 and V is TRBV5-1; D may be TRBD1 (6 bases). CDR1 SGHRS and CDR2 YFSETQ come from the germline V gene. V was trimmed by 0 bases and J by 10 bases, leaving 11 bases between them. The CDR3 covers 14 residues. The CDR3: CASSLVTGQSPLHF. In DNA form, the CDR3 reads TGCGCCAGCAGCTTGGTTACAGGGCAATCACCCCTCCACTTT.

The V call is TRBV4-1, the J call TRBJ1-5; perhaps TRBD1 as D (5 bases). V was cut by 0 bases and J by 7 bases, with 19 bases left in between. There are 17 residues in the CDR3. The germline V gene has CDR1 MGHRA and CDR2 YSYEKL. This chain's CDR3 is CASSQDLSGGVGQPQHF. CDR3 sequence (DNA): TGCGCCAGCAGCCAAGATTTATCCGGAGGGGTAGGGCAGCCCCAGCATTTT.

The chain employs TRBV5-1 and TRBJ1-6, with D unresolved. V was shortened by 0 bases and J by 5 bases, with 9 bases between the two germline ends. The CDR3 covers 15 residues. Per germline, CDR1 SGHRS and CDR2 YFSETQ. The CDR3 is CASSLGAVNNSPLHF. CDR3 in DNA: TGCGCCAGCAGCTTGGGCGCGGTAAATAATTCACCCCTCCACTTT.

Here the CDR3 DNA reads TGCGCCAGCAGCTTGGAACACGTCGCCGGGGAGCTGTTTTTT. Its protein product is CASSLEHVAGELFF. The chain recombines TRBV5-1 with TRBJ2-2; D is unclear. Trimming pared 0 bases from V and 6 bases from J, leaving 9 bases between. The CDR3 is 14 residues long. The germline V gene encodes CDR1 SGHRS and CDR2 YFSETQ.

This chain connects TRBV7-9 to TRBJ1-3, with D unresolved. The germline CDR1 and CDR2 sequences are SEHNR and FQNEAQ (reference sequence). V shed 2 bases and J shed 1 base, with 6 bases lying between them. The CDR3 runs to 14 residues. The CDR3 loop reads CASSLSTSGNTIYF. CDR3 nucleotides: TGTGCCAGCAGCTTATCGACATCTGGAAACACCATATATTTT.

V is TRBV10-1 and J is TRBJ2-7, with D perhaps TRBD1 (6 bases). Trimming took 2 bases from V and 2 from J, leaving 10 bases between them. This CDR3 region has 14 residues. CDR1 and CDR2 (germline): WNHNN, SYGVQD (reference sequence). The CDR3 coding sequence is TGCGCCAGCAGTGAGCAGGCAGGGGCCTACGAGCAGTACTTC. Its protein product is CASSEQAGAYEQYF.

CDR3 sequence reads: CASSYSRDGYNEQFF. As DNA, the CDR3 is TGTGCCAGCAGTTACTCGAGGGATGGGTACAATGAGCAGTTCTTC. The V gene is TRBV6-5, the J gene TRBJ2-1, with a possible D match to TRBD2 (5 bases). Between the trimmed V and J ends, which lost 0 bases and 4 bases, there was a span of 10 bases. The germline gives CDR1 MNHEY, CDR2 SVGAGI. This CDR3 has 15 residues.

V and J are TRBV6-5 and TRBJ1-1; D uncertain. V dropped 1 base and J dropped 3 bases, with 6 bases sitting between them. Looked up from germline, CDR1 is MNHEY and CDR2 is SVGAGI. The CDR3 length is 13 residues. In DNA, the CDR3 is TGTGCCAGCAGTTACTTGCGGGACACTGAAGCTTTCTTT. It is translated as CASSYLRDTEAFF.

This clone was observed a single time. The gene calls are TRBV2 and TRBJ2-7; no definite D call. V shed 6 bases and J shed 5 bases, with 11 bases lying between them. This CDR3 has 12 amino acids. CDR1 and CDR2 (germline): SNHLY, FYNNEI. Here the CDR3 DNA reads TGTGCCAGCAGGTTTCTTGAGGACGAGCAGTACTTC. Protein product: CASRFLEDEQYF.

The chain employs TRBV4-2 and TRBJ2-3, with TRBD2 as a possible D gene (6 bases). The germline gives CDR1 LGHNA, CDR2 YNFKEQ. The CDR3 has 15 residues. Trimming left V 1 base short and J 4 bases short, with 12 bases between. In DNA form, the CDR3 reads TGTGCCAGCAGCCAAGCTTGGGGGGTCCCAGATACGCAGTATTTT. This codes for CASSQAWGVPDTQYF.

The chain employs TRBV6-5 and TRBJ1-2, with 7 bases matching TRBD1. This CDR3 has 12 residues. V trimming: 6 bases; J trimming: 5 bases; junction bases outside the gene matches: 3. Per the germline V gene, CDR1 is MNHEY and CDR2 is SVGAGI. The DNA of the CDR3 is TGTGCCAGCAGCCGACAGGGTTATGGCTACACCTTC. Its translation: CASSRQGYGYTF.

The sample holds a few counts of this clone. J is TRBJ2-3 and V is TRBV4-2, with D maybe TRBD2 (6 bases). Germline assignment: CDR1 LGHNA and CDR2 YNFKEQ. V was clipped by 0 bases and J by 2 bases, with 15 bases between them. The CDR3 covers 17 residues. CDR3 amino acids: CASSQDGLADTTDTQYF. Written as DNA, the CDR3 is TGTGCCAGCAGCCAAGACGGGTTAGCGGATACCACAGATACGCAGTATTTT.

CDR3 nucleotides: TGTGCCAGCAGCTGGGAGACAGGGGGACGCAATTCACCCCTCCACTTT. Its protein product is CASSWETGGRNSPLHF. The rearrangement links TRBV5-6 to TRBJ1-6; 9 nucleotides line up with TRBD1. The CDR3 runs to 16 residues. CDR1 and CDR2 from the germline V gene are SGHDT and YYEEEE. Losses at the gene ends were 3 bases for V and 7 bases for J; bases not matched to a gene: 8.

The chain links TRBV27 to TRBJ1-5, with TRBD1 identical over 7 bases. Per the germline V gene, CDR1 is MNHEY and CDR2 is SMNVEV (reference sequence). V shed 5 bases and J 0 bases; nucleotides not matched to a gene: 7. CDR3 length: 16 amino acids. The CDR3 protein is CASSRTGTVSNQPQHF. The CDR3 bases are TGTGCCAGCAGTCGAACCGGGACAGTTAGCAATCAGCCCCAGCATTTT.

V gene TRBV30 combines with J gene TRBJ2-1; perhaps TRBD2 as D (6 bases). The CDR3 totals 13 residues. V lost 4 bases, J lost 4 bases, and 11 bases lay in between. Germline V gives CDR1 GTSNPN, CDR2 SVGIG (reference sequence). In DNA, the CDR3 is TGTGCCTGGACGGCGGGAAGGTACAATGAGCAGTTCTTC. This encodes CAWTAGRYNEQFF.

V gene TRBV27 combines with J gene TRBJ2-3, with 8 bases fitting TRBD2. The CDR3 runs 16 residues. CDR1 and CDR2 from the germline V gene are MNHEY and SMNVEV (reference sequence). The V gene end was trimmed by 3 bases and the J gene end by 8 bases; junction bases not matched to a gene: 13. The CDR3 coding sequence is TGTGCCAGCAGTTTTCTCGGTCTAGCGGGTGGGGTTACGCAGTATTTT. It specifies CASSFLGLAGGVTQYF.

This chain links TRBV29-1 with TRBJ2-2; TRBD2 might be the D (5 bases). The germline gives CDR1 SQVTM, CDR2 ANQGSEA. This CDR3 region has 13 residues. Trimming pared 3 bases from V and 3 bases from J, leaving 8 bases between. DNA of the CDR3: TGCAGCGTTGACGTAGCGTACACCGGGGAGCTGTTTTTT. This encodes CSVDVAYTGELFF.

This rearrangement joins TRBV10-1 to TRBJ1-4, with D unclear. This CDR3 is built from 14 residues. Germline V gene sequence: CDR1 WNHNN, CDR2 SYGVQD (reference sequence). V gave up 4 bases and J gave up 7 bases, with 13 bases separating them. The CDR3 loop is CASSGYLLSEKLFF. CDR3 DNA sequence: TGCGCCAGCAGTGGGTATCTACTAAGTGAAAAACTGTTTTTT.

This rearrangement joins TRBV28 to TRBJ2-7, with D hard to call. The V end lost 5 bases, the J end lost 3 bases, and 5 bases lay between the germline ends. There are 11 residues in the CDR3. CDR1 MDHEN and CDR2 SYDVKM come from the germline V gene. The CDR3 sequence is CASSTSYEQYF. CDR3 sequence (DNA): TGTGCCAGCAGTACCAGCTACGAGCAGTACTTC.

The chain has TRBV13 and TRBJ2-7; D might be TRBD2 (5 bases). Germline CDR1 reads PRHDT; CDR2 reads FYEKMQ (reference sequence). V lost 2 bases and J 2 bases, leaving 10 bases between the germline ends. This CDR3 comprises 14 residues. The CDR3, as DNA: TGTGCCAGCAGCTTAATTCGGGGTACCTACGAGCAGTACTTC. Translating gives CASSLIRGTYEQYF. Filled out from reference TRBV13 and TRBJ2-7, the complete variable domain reads AAGVIQSPRHLIKEKRETATLKCYPIPRHDTVYWYQQGPGQDPQFLISFYEKMQSDKGSIPDRFSAQQFSDYHSELNMSSLELGDSALYFCASSLIRGTYEQYFGPGTRLTVT.

This chain joins TRBV5-8 and TRBJ1-1; tentatively, D is TRBD1 (5 bases). The CDR3 consists of 16 residues. Looked up from germline, CDR1 is SGHTS and CDR2 is YDEGEE. V gave up 4 bases and J gave up 3 bases, with 19 bases separating them. CDR3 coding DNA: TGTGCCAGCAGCCACCGGGGGTTCTTTCAGGACACTGAAGCTTTCTTT. This translates into CASSHRGFFQDTEAFF.

V is TRBV5-1 and J is TRBJ2-5, with 10 nucleotides matching TRBD2. Germline V gene lookup returns CDR1 SGHRS and CDR2 YFSETQ. J lost 0 bases, V lost 4 bases, and 6 bases had no gene match. The CDR3 sequence is 16 residues long. The CDR3 DNA sequence: TGCGCCAGCAGCCACGGACTAGCGGCTTACCAAGAGACCCAGTACTTC. Translating gives CASSHGLAAYQETQYF.

The V and J genes are TRBV4-2 and TRBJ1-5; D uncertain. The CDR3 extends over 15 amino acids. Germline CDR1 is LGHNA and CDR2 is YNFKEQ. Trimming shortened V by 3 bases and J by 1 base, and 10 bases separated the two germline ends. The DNA for the CDR3 is TGTGCCAGCAGCCAGAAGGTGGAGAGCAATCAGCCCCAGCATTTT. Its protein product is CASSQKVESNQPQHF.

The rearrangement uses TRBV25-1 and TRBJ2-2, with D unclear. V was clipped by 4 bases and J by 9 bases, with 6 bases between them. This CDR3 comprises 11 residues. The germline CDR1 and CDR2 sequences are MGHDK and SYGVNS. The CDR3 coding sequence is TGTGCCAGCAGTGGGGCTAGGGAGCTGTTTTTT. It yields the protein CASSGARELFF.